Below are 2 T cell receptor beta chains sequenced from a single sample in a study of blood T cell repertoires in COVID-19. Data came from immunoSEQ multiplex PCR; TCRdb stores just in-frame clones and leaves some out. This sample has hundreds of thousands of clones, with about 81% found just once. Material: peripheral blood. Receptor source: a woman aged 60 to 75 with active or convalescent COVID-19.

This clone came up a few times. This sequence joins TRBV19 and TRBJ1-1, with a tentative D call TRBD1 (6 bases). The V gene lost 5 bases and the J gene lost 3 bases, with 10 bases spanning the gap. The CDR3 length is 13 residues. Germline CDR1 and CDR2: LNHDA and SQIVND (reference sequence). Written as DNA, the CDR3 is TGTGCCAGTAGTTACACAGGGTACACTGAAGCTTTCTTT. Translation gives CASSYTGYTEAFF. Based on the CDR3 plus reference TRBV19 and TRBJ1-1, the full variable domain is DGGITQSPKYLFRKEGQNVTLSCEQNLNHDAMYWYRQDPGQGLRLIYYSQIVNDFQKGDIAEGYSVSREKKESFPLTVTSAQKNPTAFYLCASSYTGYTEAFFGQGTRLTVV.

This clone was observed a handful of times. The chain uses TRBV6-5 and TRBJ1-6; 7 bases agree with TRBD1. V lost 2 bases, J lost 4 bases, and 2 bases stayed unmatched. The CDR3 consists of 15 residues. Germline assignment: CDR1 MNHEY and CDR2 SVGAGI. CDR3 sequence: CASSYRGQYNSPLHF. The CDR3 region has the DNA TGTGCCAGCAGTTACAGGGGACAGTATAATTCACCCCTCCACTTT.